This T cell receptor beta chain was recovered during a study of blood T cell repertoires in COVID-19 (dated by TCRdb to 2020 to 2022). With respect to the entire study: Collaborator samples came from the United States, Italy and Spain and covered acute and convalescent phases of COVID-19. Sample metadata almost always included a de-identified subject ID, COVID-19 status, age in years and sex. The dataset comprised deeply sampled blood TCRbeta repertoires from subjects exposed to, actively infected with, or recovered from COVID-19. HLA class I and class II types, where available, came from metadata supplied by the sample provider rather than from assay-based typing. The samples were drawn from the first 160 participants of the ongoing ImmuneRACE study and from 1,254 subjects provided by 6 global collaborators. The prospective study material was composed of cDNA or gDNA derived from T cells, B-cell-depleted T cells, or PBMCs. The repertoires were released in a freely available public database intended as a resource for research on the immune response to SARS-CoV-2. Overall study outcomes, separate from this receptor: The amount of clinical and demographic metadata varied by source and participant and was provided uncurated.

The immunoSEQ Assay, a bias-controlled multiplex PCR, was used to amplify TCRbeta CDR3 regions from genomic DNA. Turning to the authors' computational methods: Nucleated cell counts per sample were estimated from amplification of reference gene primers within the assay. To quantify the absolute abundance of each unique TCRbeta CDR3 rearrangement, sequence reads were collapsed and filtered. Productive Simpson clonality was computed per sample as the square root of Simpson's diversity index over productive rearrangements. The table was pulled from immuneACCESS by TCRdb, which kept in-frame rearrangements only. Such tables lose some clones; where checked, under half of the loss comes from unresolved V genes, and the rest has no known cause. V and J calls and clone size come straight from that table; D and trimming were deduced from the DNA. In all, the sample holds approximately 320,000 clones, and around 90% of those were seen once. About 8.9% of the sample rests with the top ten.

Participants in the prospective study were enrolled through a virtual design, were aged roughly 18 to 95 years, and lived in approximately 25 United States geographic areas. In the prospective study, participants were assigned to cohorts based on the clinical history participants reported in a screening survey and a study questionnaire. Recovered participants in ImmuneRACE Cohort 3 were defined as having two consecutive negative NP/OP PCR tests, clearance from a healthcare professional, or resolution of symptoms. Each participant in the prospective study had whole blood, serum and a nasopharyngeal or oropharyngeal swab collected by mobile phlebotomists. Prospective study participants could optionally give additional blood draws and questionnaires over a roughly two-month period. Before DNA extraction, prospective study blood samples were shipped either frozen or at room temperature. As to this clone: No cognate antigen has been identified for it. Base-call qualities are not available, and no considerably larger clone is one nucleotide away.

V loses 6 bases of germline sequence and J loses 0 bases, and the interval between the two ends is 12 bases. The CDR3 measures 15 amino acids from cysteine to phenylalanine. Left in the record is the CDR3 DNA by itself, 45 bases read in frame from the first base. From a lookup of the germline V gene (reference sequence), CDR1 and CDR2 are MNHEY and SMNVEV. The sequence derives from a young woman who had recovered from COVID-19. Source material: PBMCs or T cells enriched from blood (not recorded which). The rearranged chain carries TRBV27 and TRBJ1-3; possibly the D gene is TRBD1, per 6 matching bases. The CDR3 has the sequence CASRAGDLSGNTIYF. In nucleotide form, the sequence is TGTGCCAGCAGGGCAGGGGACCTCTCTGGAAACACCATATATTTT.